The 3 T cell receptor beta chains listed next were all sequenced from one sample in a study of CD4 T cell repertoires in COVID-19. Here immunoSEQ multiplex PCR was the method, and the copy in TCRdb shows in-frame clones only, minus some. The sample contains about 75,000 clones, 83% of which appear only once. Sequenced material: CD4+ T cells from peripheral blood, taken after recovery from COVID-19. The receptors stem from a human donor who had COVID-19.

The genes are TRBV6-5 and TRBJ1-2; D may be TRBD1 (6 bases). The CDR3 is 13 residues long. V was pared by 8 bases and J by 3 bases, with 13 bases between. Germline V gene sequence: CDR1 MNHEY, CDR2 SVGAGI. The CDR3 nucleotides are TGTGCCAGCTCCGAGGGGGGGGACTATGGCTACACCTTC. Translated: CASSEGGDYGYTF.

This clone was detected a few times. This chain uses TRBV9 with TRBJ2-3; D possibly corresponds to TRBD1 (6 bases). CDR1 SGDLS and CDR2 YYNGEE come from the germline V gene. This CDR3 comprises 15 residues. V shed 0 bases and J shed 3 bases, with 11 bases lying between them. The CDR3 protein is CASSVVKGETDTQYF. The CDR3 bases are TGTGCCAGCAGCGTAGTCAAGGGGGAGACAGATACGCAGTATTTT.

The V gene is TRBV7-2, the J gene TRBJ2-1, with 7 bases that match TRBD1. Trimming at V came to 1 base and at J to 7 bases, leaving 10 bases not matched to a gene. The CDR3 loop spans 16 amino acids. The germline gives CDR1 SGHTA, CDR2 FQGNSA. The CDR3 DNA sequence: TGTGCCAGCAGCTTAGGAGGCACGTCAGGGGGAAATGAGCAGTTCTTC. Translation: CASSLGGTSGGNEQFF.